Following are 15 T cell receptor beta chains from one sample sequenced in a study of human T cells and chemical hapten exposure (dated by TCRdb to the early 2020s). According to the study, the label for this sample's time point signals: pre-sensitization, week 0. The intended sense of this specimen's treatment or condition label: therapeutic diphenylcyclopropenone sensitization with weekly scalp DPC. The library was made by RACE. Sequencer: NextSeq 500. TCRdb applied fastp at Q25 and MiXCR to the public reads, then kept only in-frame beta chains. Each entry is one CDR3 protein sequence, shown with its most common DNA and genes. This sample gives some 51,000 distinct CDR3 sequences in total; over 8% of them show up just once. The biggest ten clones account for 14% of the sample. The input for sequencing was whole blood, taken in connection with sensitization to the hapten diphenylcyclopropenone (DPC). The receptors here all came from a woman aged 40 to 55 with alopecia areata. Some clones in this sample may be carry-over from other donors' samples.

This chain connects TRBV20-1 to TRBJ1-1, with D tentatively TRBD1 (5 bases). Germline V lookup: CDR1 DFQATT, CDR2 SNEGSKA (reference sequence). The V end was cut by 6 bases, the J end by 5 bases, with 19 bases between. CDR3 length: 14 residues. CDR3 DNA sequence: TGCAGTGCAGGGGACTCCTCAAGCTCGACTGAAGCTTTCTTT. This sequence encodes CSAGDSSSSTEAFF.

This clonotype was observed once. The gene calls are TRBV29-1 and TRBJ2-1; D possibly corresponds to TRBD1 (5 bases). Germline V lookup: CDR1 SQVTM, CDR2 ANQGSEA. Trimming took off 2 bases at V and 6 bases at J, with 5 bases between the two ends. The CDR3 totals 11 residues. CDR3 region: CSVERGNEQFF. The CDR3 DNA is TGCAGCGTTGAAAGGGGCAATGAGCAGTTCTTC.

This clonotype was seen ten or more times. The rearrangement joins TRBV6-4 to TRBJ2-1; 11 nucleotides align to TRBD2. This CDR3 contains 15 residues. Trimming cost V 4 bases and J 3 bases; bases outside gene matches: 2. Germline V gives CDR1 MRHNA, CDR2 SNTAGT. CDR3 nucleotides: TGTGCCAGCAGTGGTAGCGGGGGGGACTACAATGAGCAGTTCTTC. As protein: CASSGSGGDYNEQFF.

V usage is TRBV5-4 and J usage is TRBJ1-1; 10 bases align to TRBD1. J gave up 5 bases and V 9 bases, and 7 bases lay outside the gene matches. The V gene's germline CDR1 is SGHNT and CDR2 YYREEE (reference sequence). The CDR3 extends over 13 amino acids. For the CDR3, the DNA is TGTGCCACCCGGACAGGGGGGCGGACTGAAGCTTTCTTT. Translation: CATRTGGRTEAFF.

This sequence joins TRBV4-1 and TRBJ1-2; D is undetermined. The CDR3 runs to 16 residues. Germline V gene lookup returns CDR1 MGHRA and CDR2 YSYEKL. V was cut by 3 bases and J by 4 bases, with 18 bases left in between. CDR3 residues: CASSHVARDRAYGYTF. CDR3 sequence (DNA): TGCGCCAGCAGCCATGTCGCCAGAGATCGGGCCTATGGCTACACCTTC.

This clonotype came up a few times. V is TRBV5-1 and J is TRBJ2-7; D is possibly TRBD1 (5 bases). The V end was cut by 2 bases, the J end by 5 bases, with 8 bases between. Germline V gene data show CDR1 as SGHRS and CDR2 as YFSETQ. The CDR3 extends over 12 amino acids. The CDR3 protein is CASSFIGDEQYF. In DNA, the CDR3 is TGCGCCAGCAGCTTTATAGGGGACGAGCAGTACTTC. The variable domain in full, with the rest retrieved from reference TRBV5-1 and TRBJ2-7, is KAGVTQTPRYLIKTRGQQVTLSCSPISGHRSVSWYQQTPGQGLQFLFEYFSETQRNKGNFPGRFSGRQFSNSRSEMNVSTLELGDSALYLCASSFIGDEQYFGPGTRLTVT.

To note about this clonotype: A clone one base away is much larger, so this may be a read error. The chain couples TRBV7-2 to TRBJ2-7; D assignment may be TRBD1 or TRBD2 (5 bases each). The germline V gene has CDR1 SGHTA and CDR2 FQGNSA. The CDR3 is 14 amino acids. DNA of the CDR3: TGTGCCAGCAGCATCCGGGACCACTCCTACGAGCAGAACTTC. This gives the protein CASSIRDHSYEQNF. The full variable domain, with the rest looked up from reference TRBV7-2 and TRBJ2-7, is GAGVSQSPSNKVTEKGKDVELRCDPISGHTALYWYRQSLGQGLEFLIYFQGNSAPDKSGLPSDRFSAERTGGSVSTLTIQRTQQEDSAVYLCASSIRDHSYEQNFGPGTRLTVT.

This clonotype was picked up many times. The CDR3 bases are TGTGCCAGCAGCCGTTCGACAGAGATACTAGCCAAAAACATTCAGTACTTC. This codes for CASSRSTEILAKNIQYF. This chain uses TRBV12-3 or TRBV12-4 with TRBJ2-4; D might be TRBD1 (5 bases). The germline V and J ends were trimmed by 6 bases and 0 bases, with 18 bases remaining between them. There are 17 residues in the CDR3.

This clonotype was detected only a few times. V and J are TRBV4-2 and TRBJ2-3; 12 nucleotides line up with TRBD2. The germline V gene has CDR1 LGHNA and CDR2 YNFKEQ. The V segment lost 0 bases and the J segment 6 bases; nucleotides outside the gene matches: 10. The CDR3 covers 18 residues. In DNA form, the CDR3 reads TGTGCCAGCAGCCAAGATAGAACTAGCGGGGGGTTTTCCGATACGCAGTATTTT. Its protein product is CASSQDRTSGGFSDTQYF.

This clonotype appeared many times. DNA of the CDR3: TGTGCCAGCAGCTTAAGGAGCGGGGCCCCCTACAATGAGCAGTTCTTC. Its translation: CASSLRSGAPYNEQFF. The genes are TRBV7-3 and TRBJ2-1, with 7 bases aligning to TRBD2. This CDR3 comprises 16 residues. The trim removed 1 base at V and 2 bases at J, leaving 5 bases unmatched. Germline V gene lookup returns CDR1 SGHTA and CDR2 FQGTGA. The complete variable domain, with remaining parts taken from reference TRBV7-3 and TRBJ2-1, reads GAGVSQTPSNKVTEKGKYVELRCDPISGHTALYWYRQSLGQGPEFLIYFQGTGAADDSGLPNDRFFAVRPEGSVSTLKIQRTERGDSAVYLCASSLRSGAPYNEQFFGPGTRLTVL.

There are many counts of this clonotype. The rearrangement joins TRBV29-1 to TRBJ2-2; weak D call: TRBD1 (6 bases). Looked up from germline, CDR1 is SQVTM and CDR2 is ANQGSEA. The CDR3 spans 14 residues. Trimming cost V 8 bases and J 1 base, with 14 bases left between them. The CDR3 bases are TGCAGCTTTAGCAGGGGCGTGAACACCGGGGAGCTGTTTTTT. This codes for CSFSRGVNTGELFF.

The V and J genes are TRBV28 and TRBJ1-1; no clear D. There are 16 residues in the CDR3. Germline assignment: CDR1 MDHEN and CDR2 SYDVKM. V was trimmed by 2 bases and J by 2 bases, leaving 15 bases between them. CDR3 sequence (DNA): TGTGCCAGCAGTTTACGTGCGGGTCTAGTAAACACTGAAGCTTTCTTT. This sequence encodes CASSLRAGLVNTEAFF.

This clonotype was seen repeatedly, ten times or more. The chain combines TRBV29-1 with TRBJ2-1; D is tentatively TRBD1 or TRBD2 (5 bases each). The CDR3 totals 11 residues. Germline loops: CDR1 SQVTM, CDR2 ANQGSEA. V lost 6 bases, J lost 10 bases, and 13 bases lay in between. CDR3: CSVGTDPEQFF. CDR3 DNA: TGCAGCGTAGGGACGGACCCCGAGCAGTTCTTC.

Ten or more counts support this clonotype. The V gene is TRBV12-3 or TRBV12-4, the J gene TRBJ1-1; 7 nucleotides agree with TRBD1. V lost 6 bases, J lost 4 bases, and 11 bases stayed unmatched. CDR3 length: 15 residues. For the CDR3, the DNA is TGTGCCAGCAGGGTGGGGACAGCATATGTCACTGAAGCTTTCTTT. Residues: CASRVGTAYVTEAFF.

About this clonotype itself: With a much larger clone just one base away, this may be a read error. The chain employs TRBV6-2 or TRBV6-3 and TRBJ1-5, with no clear D. From germline, CDR1 is MNHEY and CDR2 SVGEGT. CDR3 size: 13 residues. CDR3 bases: TGTGCCAGCAGTTCTGGAGAATATCAGCTCCAGCATTTT. Translating it yields CASSSGEYQLQHF.